The source of this T cell receptor (beta chain) is a study of metastatic and nonmetastatic thyroid tumors. Study details: Malignant and benign thyroid patients had repertoires compared in peripheral blood and tumor or nodule tissue. Study results and caveats: According to reports, the diversity of TCR beta was significantly higher in malignant thyroid tumors than in benign nodules, and this held in both blood and tumor samples.

Thyroid surgery had not been preceded by any treatment in any patient. V shed 1 base and J shed 4 bases, with 10 bases lying between them. Per germline, CDR1 SEHNR and CDR2 FQNEAQ (reference sequence). This CDR3 has 14 amino acids. In the authors' methods: Clinicopathological groups supplied CDR3 differences that were used to build a distant-metastasis classifier for papillary thyroid cancer. TCRdb reprocessed the PCR reads via MiXCR. These V and J calls are TCRdb output, not the study's own analysis. Of 5,000 to 7,500 clones listed, more than 15% were seen once; the top ten hold 11%. In regard to this clone: Antigen unknown.

This chain links TRBV7-9 with TRBJ2-5; perhaps TRBD1 as D (5 bases). This sequence originates from a male donor with papillary thyroid cancer or a benign thyroid nodule (not recorded which). Some clones in this sample may be carry-over from other donors' samples. Sequenced input: tumor tissue. The CDR3 sequence is CASSLVSGPETQYF. Written as DNA, the CDR3 is TGTGCCAGCAGCTTAGTGTCAGGGCCAGAGACCCAGTACTTC.